The 20 T cell receptor beta chains below come from one sample, sequenced in a study of blood T cell repertoires in COVID-19. Here immunoSEQ multiplex PCR was the method, and the copy in TCRdb shows in-frame clones only, minus some. The data show fewer than 200,000 clones, roughly 88% seen once. The specimen sequenced was PBMCs or T cells enriched from blood (not recorded which). The receptors here all came from a man between 50 and 59 years old who had recovered from COVID-19.

The V call is TRBV20-1, the J call TRBJ1-4; TRBD1 agrees at 10 bases. CDR3 length: 15 residues. The J segment lost 8 bases and the V segment lost 3 bases, leaving 9 bases of the junction unmatched. CDR1 is DFQATT and CDR2 is SNEGSKA in the germline V gene (reference sequence). The CDR3 reads CSASDIDRGQEKLFF. The DNA of the CDR3 is TGCAGTGCTAGTGATATAGACAGGGGGCAAGAAAAACTGTTTTTT.

The chain carries TRBV5-1 and TRBJ1-5, with D uncertain. Germline CDR1 reads SGHRS; CDR2 reads YFSETQ. V lost 0 bases to trimming and J lost 3 bases, with 7 bases between them. The CDR3 totals 14 residues. For the CDR3, the DNA is TGCGCCAGCAGCTTGGACAGCCTCAATCAGCCCCAGCATTTT. The encoded protein is CASSLDSLNQPQHF.

V and J are TRBV5-1 and TRBJ1-3; no clear D. This CDR3 region has 17 residues. Trimming shortened V by 2 bases and J by 0 bases, and 15 bases separated the two germline ends. Germline lookup yields CDR1 SGHRS and CDR2 YFSETQ. CDR3 coding DNA: TGCGCCAGCAGCTTTAACGGAGATTGGAGCTCTGGAAACACCATATATTTT. Translated: CASSFNGDWSSGNTIYF. Full variable domain (outside the CDR3, taken from reference TRBV5-1 and TRBJ1-3): KAGVTQTPRYLIKTRGQQVTLSCSPISGHRSVSWYQQTPGQGLQFLFEYFSETQRNKGNFPGRFSGRQFSNSRSEMNVSTLELGDSALYLCASSFNGDWSSGNTIYFGEGSWLTVV.

This clone has a handful of counts. This chain uses TRBV5-1 with TRBJ1-6; D gene unclear. The V end lost 0 bases, the J end lost 8 bases, and 6 bases lay between the germline ends. Germline V lookup: CDR1 SGHRS, CDR2 YFSETQ. This CDR3 spans 13 amino acids. DNA of the CDR3: TGCGCCAGCAGCTTGGAGAGAGATTCACCCCTCCACTTT. Protein: CASSLERDSPLHF.

This clone was detected only once. The CDR3 nucleotides are TGTGCCAGCAGCTTAGCACAGGGGAGCTCCTACGAGCAGTACTTC. Protein sequence: CASSLAQGSSYEQYF. This rearrangement joins TRBV5-8 to TRBJ2-7, with 7 bases lining up with TRBD1. Germline assignment: CDR1 SGHTS and CDR2 YDEGEE. CDR3 length: 15 residues. J lost 0 bases, V lost 2 bases, and 5 bases had no gene match.

The CDR3 nucleotides are TGTGCCAGCAGCTTAGAGCCTAGGACACAAGGGAGGTATGGCTACACCTTC. It yields the protein CASSLEPRTQGRYGYTF. The V call is TRBV7-2, the J call TRBJ1-2, with D possibly matching TRBD1 (5 bases). V was shortened by 1 base and J by 5 bases, with 20 bases between the two germline ends. The CDR3 consists of 17 residues. Germline loops: CDR1 SGHTA, CDR2 FQGNSA. The full variable domain, with the rest looked up from reference TRBV7-2 and TRBJ1-2, is GAGVSQSPSNKVTEKGKDVELRCDPISGHTALYWYRQSLGQGLEFLIYFQGNSAPDKSGLPSDRFSAERTGGSVSTLTIQRTQQEDSAVYLCASSLEPRTQGRYGYTFGSGTRLTVV.

This chain links TRBV27 with TRBJ2-6; tentative D call: TRBD1 (6 bases). The CDR3 covers 18 residues. In germline, CDR1 is MNHEY, CDR2 SMNVEV (reference sequence). V lost 1 base and J 0 bases, leaving 13 bases between the germline ends. This CDR3 is CASSLWLGQPSGANVLTF. In DNA form, the CDR3 reads TGTGCCAGCAGTTTATGGTTGGGACAACCCTCTGGGGCCAACGTCCTGACTTTC.

The chain links TRBV7-9 to TRBJ1-3, with TRBD1 matching over 8 bases. Germline V gene lookup returns CDR1 SEHNR and CDR2 FQNEAQ (reference sequence). The CDR3 has 19 residues. The V segment lost 2 bases and the J segment 2 bases; nucleotides outside the gene matches: 14. This CDR3 is CASSLRLAGGRAAGNTIYF. The CDR3 bases are TGTGCCAGCAGCTTAAGGTTGGCAGGGGGCCGGGCCGCTGGAAACACCATATATTTT.

V usage is TRBV14 and J usage is TRBJ1-1, with D uncertain. CDR1 SGHDN and CDR2 FVKESK come from the germline V gene. V lost 2 bases to trimming and J lost 4 bases, with 14 bases between them. This CDR3 contains 15 residues. DNA of the CDR3: TGTGCCAGCAGCCAATTCCGAGGGCGCGCCACTGAAGCTTTCTTT. The encoded protein is CASSQFRGRATEAFF.

V gene TRBV29-1 combines with J gene TRBJ2-2; 8 bases agree with TRBD1. V lost 3 bases, J lost 2 bases, and 5 bases stayed unmatched. Per germline, CDR1 SQVTM and CDR2 ANQGSEA. The CDR3 is 15 amino acids. Here the CDR3 reads CSVDVTGVNTGELFF. DNA of the CDR3: TGCAGCGTTGACGTGACAGGGGTAAACACCGGGGAGCTGTTTTTT.

V gene TRBV6-5 combines with J gene TRBJ1-2; 11 bases align to TRBD1. Germline CDR1 and CDR2: MNHEY and SVGAGI. Unmatched junction bases numbered 3, after V lost 5 bases and J lost 1 base. The CDR3 contains 15 residues. The CDR3 is CASSQGQGVNYGYTF. Written as DNA, the CDR3 is TGTGCCAGCAGTCAGGGACAGGGGGTTAACTATGGCTACACCTTC.

The rearrangement links TRBV5-4 to TRBJ2-3; the match to TRBD2 covers 9 bases. V trimming: 1 base; J trimming: 4 bases; junction bases outside the gene matches: 7. Germline V gene sequence: CDR1 SGHNT, CDR2 YYREEE (reference sequence). The CDR3 is 16 amino acids. The CDR3 reads CASSLMSSGKADTQYF. The CDR3 DNA follows: TGTGCCAGCAGCTTGATGTCTAGCGGGAAGGCAGATACGCAGTATTTT.

J is TRBJ2-3 and V is TRBV6-4; D may be TRBD2 (6 bases). The CDR3 consists of 14 residues. Trimming took off 3 bases at V and 4 bases at J, with 11 bases between the two ends. Germline loops: CDR1 MRHNA, CDR2 SNTAGT. CDR3 in amino acids: CASSESGEADTQYF. CDR3 nucleotides: TGTGCCAGCAGTGAGTCGGGGGAGGCAGATACGCAGTATTTT.

This rearrangement joins TRBV24-1 to TRBJ2-1; 12 nucleotides match TRBD1. Unmatched junction bases numbered 1, after V lost 3 bases and J lost 8 bases. Germline V gene sequence: CDR1 KGHDR, CDR2 SFDVKD. The length of the CDR3 is 14 residues. DNA for the CDR3: TGTGCCACCAGTGATGGGGACAGGGGGCATGAGCAGTTCTTC. Translation: CATSDGDRGHEQFF.

The table lists this clone with a few counts. The chain carries TRBV7-7 and TRBJ2-1; 13 nucleotides match TRBD2. CDR3 size: 15 residues. CDR1 is SSHAT and CDR2 is FNYEAQ in the germline V gene (reference sequence). J was trimmed by 7 bases and V by 5 bases; bases with no gene match: 5. CDR3 in amino acids: CASSPGTSGVNEQFF. CDR3 bases: TGTGCCAGCAGCCCCGGGACTAGCGGGGTTAATGAGCAGTTCTTC.

The chain couples TRBV29-1 to TRBJ2-3; TRBD1 might be the D (5 bases). The V gene's germline CDR1 is SQVTM and CDR2 ANQGSEA. This CDR3 is 14 amino acids long. V was trimmed by 3 bases and J by 3 bases, leaving 13 bases between them. CDR3 amino acids: CSVDHPQGTDTQYF. CDR3 in DNA: TGCAGCGTTGACCACCCCCAGGGAACAGATACGCAGTATTTT.

The V and J genes are TRBV5-1 and TRBJ1-4; TRBD1 agrees at 8 bases. Trimming took 0 bases from V and 8 from J; bases not matched to a gene: 12. CDR1 and CDR2 (germline): SGHRS, YFSETQ. There are 17 residues in the CDR3. The CDR3 reads CASSLGDRGGVGEKLFF. The CDR3 nucleotides read TGCGCCAGCAGCTTGGGAGACAGGGGAGGTGTAGGAGAAAAACTGTTTTTT.

The chain is built from TRBV28 and TRBJ2-7; tentatively, D is TRBD2 (5 bases). The CDR3 extends over 12 amino acids. Germline-derived CDR1 and CDR2 are MDHEN and SYDVKM. The V end was cut by 5 bases, the J end by 6 bases, with 11 bases between. The CDR3 nucleotides read TGTGCCAGCAGTCTAGCCCTGCCCGAGCAGTACTTC. Translating gives CASSLALPEQYF.

The V call is TRBV28, the J call TRBJ2-3; D is possibly TRBD2 (7 bases). The V and J ends lost 5 bases and 2 bases respectively, with 14 bases between them. There are 15 residues in the CDR3. Germline V gene lookup returns CDR1 MDHEN and CDR2 SYDVKM. The CDR3 coding sequence is TGTGCCAGCAGTCGAGGGGGGGCGATCACAGATACGCAGTATTTT. It translates to CASSRGGAITDTQYF.

This sequence joins TRBV20-1 and TRBJ2-3; D remains ambiguous. CDR1 is DFQATT and CDR2 is SNEGSKA in the germline V gene (reference sequence). The CDR3 has 15 amino acids. Trimming shortened V by 3 bases and J by 0 bases, and 13 bases separated the two germline ends. The CDR3 spells CSASVGPSSTDTQYF. The CDR3 bases are TGCAGTGCTAGTGTTGGCCCTTCCAGCACAGATACGCAGTATTTT.